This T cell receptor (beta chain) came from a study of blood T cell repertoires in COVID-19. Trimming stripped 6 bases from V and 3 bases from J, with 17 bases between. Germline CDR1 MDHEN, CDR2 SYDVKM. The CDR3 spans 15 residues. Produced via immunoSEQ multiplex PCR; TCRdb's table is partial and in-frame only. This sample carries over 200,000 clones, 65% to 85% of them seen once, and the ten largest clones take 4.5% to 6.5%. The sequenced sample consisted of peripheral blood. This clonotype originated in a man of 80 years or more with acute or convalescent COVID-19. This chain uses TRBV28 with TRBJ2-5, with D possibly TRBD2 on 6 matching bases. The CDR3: CASSRPGLTEETQYF. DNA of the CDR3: TGTGCCAGCAGCCGCCCGGGACTTACCGAAGAGACCCAGTACTTC.